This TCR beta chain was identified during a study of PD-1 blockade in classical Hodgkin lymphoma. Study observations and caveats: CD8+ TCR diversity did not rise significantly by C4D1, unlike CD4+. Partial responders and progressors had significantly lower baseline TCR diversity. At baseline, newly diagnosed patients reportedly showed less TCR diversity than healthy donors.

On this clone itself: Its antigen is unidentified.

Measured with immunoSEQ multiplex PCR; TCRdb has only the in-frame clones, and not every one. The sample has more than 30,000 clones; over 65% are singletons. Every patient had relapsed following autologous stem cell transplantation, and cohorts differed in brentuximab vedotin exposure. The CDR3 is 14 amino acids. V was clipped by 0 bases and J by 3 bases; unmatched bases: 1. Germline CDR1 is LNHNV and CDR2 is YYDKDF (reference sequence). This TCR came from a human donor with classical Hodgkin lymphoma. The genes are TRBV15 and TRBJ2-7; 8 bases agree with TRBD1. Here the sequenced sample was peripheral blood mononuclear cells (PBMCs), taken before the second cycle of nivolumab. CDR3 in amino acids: CATSREQGDYEQYF. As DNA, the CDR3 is TGTGCCACCAGCAGAGAACAGGGGGACTACGAGCAGTACTTC.